This entry concerns a single T cell receptor (beta chain). The antigen remains unidentified. TCR beta cDNA libraries included unique molecular identifiers. Input populations of 1 to 10 million T cells gave rise to some 500,000 cDNA molecules. TCRdb independently ran MiXCR on the PCR reads; one entry per CDR3 protein. The sample holds roughly 410,000 distinct CDR3 sequences, around 37% seen once. This record comes from a study of post-analysis software for immune sequencing data. Across the study: There were relapsing-remitting, secondary progressive and progressive-relapsing multiple sclerosis among the disease courses included.

The CDR3 contains 11 residues. CDR1 and CDR2 (germline): DFQATT, SNEGSKA (reference sequence). Study results and caveats: Samples sharing a preparation batch grouped tightly together when assessed by F measure. Controls' normalized Chao1 diversity significantly exceeded that of multiple sclerosis patients. Roughly five TRBV segments appeared more often in patients than in controls, and TRBV5-6, TRBV5-1 and TRBV20-1 were among these.

The chain couples TRBV20-1 to TRBJ2-3, with D perhaps TRBD2 (6 bases). The TCR originated in a girl between 10 and 17 years old with multiple sclerosis. Input material: blood. This chain's CDR3 is CRGEGTDTQYF. CDR3 nucleotide sequence: TGCAGGGGGGAGGGCACAGATACGCAGTATTTT.